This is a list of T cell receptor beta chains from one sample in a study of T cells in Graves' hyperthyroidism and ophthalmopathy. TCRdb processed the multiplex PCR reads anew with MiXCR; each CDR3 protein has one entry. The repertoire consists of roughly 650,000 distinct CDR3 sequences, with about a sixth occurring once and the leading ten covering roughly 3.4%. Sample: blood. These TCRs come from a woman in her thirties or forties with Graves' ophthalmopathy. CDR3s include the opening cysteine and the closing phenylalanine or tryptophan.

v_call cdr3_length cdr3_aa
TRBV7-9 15 CASSFFRGLQETQYF
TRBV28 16 CASSLSGSGAKNIQYF
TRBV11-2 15 CASRTTAGVNTEAFF
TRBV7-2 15 CASSLDRDPSYEQYF
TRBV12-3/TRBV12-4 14 CASSLGTETYEQYF
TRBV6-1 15 CASSETGLSIYGYTF
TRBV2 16 CASREAGLAGRNEQFF
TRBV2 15 CASSVQRGGPDTQYF
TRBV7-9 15 CASSSTPGFGNTIYF
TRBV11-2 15 CASSLDGTPNEKLFF
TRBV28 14 CASSPTSRASEQFF
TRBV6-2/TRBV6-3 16 CASSSYRDTGANVLTF
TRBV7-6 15 CASSPVGGYQETQYF
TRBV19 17 CASSTPGTGVSNQPQHF
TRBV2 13 CASSRDRVNEQFF
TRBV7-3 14 CASSPAGTSYEQYF
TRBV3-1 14 CASSQGFGEGTGFF
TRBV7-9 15 CASSLGVPLGQPQHF
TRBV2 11 CARQGQETQYF
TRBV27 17 CASSTRWDRKGSDTQYF
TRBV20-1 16 CSAATSTSRITDTQYF
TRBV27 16 CASSLSFSGSLYEQYF
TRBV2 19 CASSEEGGFWTLNTGELFF
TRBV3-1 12 CASSHSHQPQHF